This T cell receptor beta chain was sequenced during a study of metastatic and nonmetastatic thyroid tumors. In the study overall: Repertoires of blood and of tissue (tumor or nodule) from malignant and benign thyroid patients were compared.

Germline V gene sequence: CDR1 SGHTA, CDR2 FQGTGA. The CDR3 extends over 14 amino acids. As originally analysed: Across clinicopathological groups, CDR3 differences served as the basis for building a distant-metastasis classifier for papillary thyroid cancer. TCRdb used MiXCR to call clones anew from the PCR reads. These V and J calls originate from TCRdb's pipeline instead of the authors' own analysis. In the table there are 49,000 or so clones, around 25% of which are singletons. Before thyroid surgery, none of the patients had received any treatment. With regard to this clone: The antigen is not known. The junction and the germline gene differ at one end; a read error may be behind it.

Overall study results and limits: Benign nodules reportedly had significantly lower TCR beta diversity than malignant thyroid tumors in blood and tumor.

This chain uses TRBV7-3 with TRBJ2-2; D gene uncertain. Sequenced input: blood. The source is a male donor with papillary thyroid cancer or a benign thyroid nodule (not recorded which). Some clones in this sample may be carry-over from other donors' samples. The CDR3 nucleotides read TGTTCCAGCAGCCCGGGTACTTTATCCGGGGAGCTGTTTTTT. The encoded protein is CSSSPGTLSGELFF.